This T cell receptor (beta chain) comes out of a study of blood T cells in healthy people across ages. Primed by a sample-barcoded 5' primer and a J-beta primer mix, a second PCR proceeded for about 6 to 12 cycles. Each CDR3 protein gets one entry after TCRdb re-called the 5' RACE reads with MiXCR. Seen here are around 670,000 distinct CDR3 sequences, about 30% observed once, and the top ten hold around a sixth. This CDR3 has 15 amino acids. Germline values: CDR1 SGDLS, CDR2 YYNGEE. The V end was cut by 3 bases, the J end by 13 bases, with 23 bases between. This clonotype occurred once. A read error is possible here, since a much larger clone lies one base away.

Sequencing input: blood. The genes are TRBV9 and TRBJ2-1; D remains ambiguous. This sequence originates from a woman of 80 years or more in good health. CDR3 region: CASSDSRTAQETQFF. The CDR3 nucleotides read TGTGCCAGCAGCGACTCCCGGACGGCCCAAGAGACCCAGTTCTTC.